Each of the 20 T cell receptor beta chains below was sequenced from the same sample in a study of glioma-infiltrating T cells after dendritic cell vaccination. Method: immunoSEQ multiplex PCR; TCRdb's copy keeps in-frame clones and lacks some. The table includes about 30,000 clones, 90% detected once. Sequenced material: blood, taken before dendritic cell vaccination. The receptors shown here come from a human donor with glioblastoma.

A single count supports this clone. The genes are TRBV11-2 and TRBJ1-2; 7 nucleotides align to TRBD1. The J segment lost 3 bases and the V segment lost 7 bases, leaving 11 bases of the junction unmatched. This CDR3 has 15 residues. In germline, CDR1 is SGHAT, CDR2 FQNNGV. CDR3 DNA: TGTGCCAGCACGTCAACCCGGGACAGAGACTATGGCTACACCTTC. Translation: CASTSTRDRDYGYTF.

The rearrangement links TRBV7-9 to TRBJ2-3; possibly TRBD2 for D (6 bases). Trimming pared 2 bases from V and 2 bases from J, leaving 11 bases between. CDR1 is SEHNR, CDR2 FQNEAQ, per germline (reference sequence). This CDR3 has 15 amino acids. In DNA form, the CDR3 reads TGTGCCAGCAGCTTAACGGGGGAGTACACAGATACGCAGTATTTT. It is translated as CASSLTGEYTDTQYF.

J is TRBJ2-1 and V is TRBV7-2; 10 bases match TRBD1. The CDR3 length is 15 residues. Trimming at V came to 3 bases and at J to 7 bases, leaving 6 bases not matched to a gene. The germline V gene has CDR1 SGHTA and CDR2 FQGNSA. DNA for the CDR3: TGTGCCAGCAGCTTCTTGGGACAGGGGCAGAATGAGCAGTTCTTC. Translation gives CASSFLGQGQNEQFF.

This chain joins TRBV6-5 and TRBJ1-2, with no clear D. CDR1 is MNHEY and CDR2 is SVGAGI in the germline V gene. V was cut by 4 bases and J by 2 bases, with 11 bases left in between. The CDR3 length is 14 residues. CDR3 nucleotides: TGTGCCAGCAGTTCCTCGGGAGGGAACTATGGCTACACCTTC. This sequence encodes CASSSSGGNYGYTF.

CDR3 bases: TGTGCCAGCAGCTTAGACCCTGGGGACAGGGGAGGCGAGACCCAGTACTTC. Its protein product is CASSLDPGDRGGETQYF. The rearrangement links TRBV7-4 to TRBJ2-5, with 10 bases aligning to TRBD1. This CDR3 comprises 17 residues. V was pared by 1 base and J by 5 bases, with 10 bases of the junction left unmatched. Germline V gene lookup returns CDR1 SGHVT and CDR2 SQSDAQ.

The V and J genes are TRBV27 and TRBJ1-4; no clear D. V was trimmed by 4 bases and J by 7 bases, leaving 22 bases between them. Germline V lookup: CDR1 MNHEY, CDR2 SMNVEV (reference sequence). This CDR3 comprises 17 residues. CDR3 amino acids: CASSSSLGGLEGEKLFF. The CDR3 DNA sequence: TGTGCCAGCAGTTCCTCCTTAGGAGGACTTGAGGGTGAAAAACTGTTTTTT. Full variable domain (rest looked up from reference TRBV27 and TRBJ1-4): EAQVTQNPRYLITVTGKKLTVTCSQNMNHEYMSWYRQDPGLGLRQIYYSMNVEVTDKGDVPEGYKVSRKEKRNFPLILESPSPNQTSLYFCASSSSLGGLEGEKLFFGSGTQLSVL.

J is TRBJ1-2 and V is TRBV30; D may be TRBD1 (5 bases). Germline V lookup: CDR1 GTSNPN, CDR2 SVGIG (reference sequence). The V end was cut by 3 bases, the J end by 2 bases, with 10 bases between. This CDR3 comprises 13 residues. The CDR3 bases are TGTGCCTGGAGGGTTTCAGGGAACTATGGCTACACCTTC. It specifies CAWRVSGNYGYTF.

The CDR3 sequence: CASSPGTALTYNEQFF. In nucleotides, the CDR3 is TGTGCCAGCAGCCCTGGGACAGCTCTAACCTACAATGAGCAGTTCTTC. The rearrangement joins TRBV5-4 to TRBJ2-1; 7 nucleotides match TRBD1. This CDR3 has 16 amino acids. In germline, CDR1 is SGHNT, CDR2 YYREEE (reference sequence). The V gene end was trimmed by 4 bases and the J gene end by 2 bases; junction bases not matched to a gene: 9. The variable domain in full, with the rest retrieved from reference TRBV5-4 and TRBJ2-1, is ETGVTQSPTHLIKTRGQQVTLRCSSQSGHNTVSWYQQALGQGPQFIFQYYREEENGRGNFPPRFSGLQFPNYSSELNVNALELDDSALYLCASSPGTALTYNEQFFGPGTRLTVL.

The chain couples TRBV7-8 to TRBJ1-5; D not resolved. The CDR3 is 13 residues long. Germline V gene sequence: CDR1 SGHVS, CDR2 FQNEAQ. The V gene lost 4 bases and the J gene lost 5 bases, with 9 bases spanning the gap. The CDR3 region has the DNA TGTGCCAGCAGCTACAAAGGAGATCAGCCCCAGCATTTT. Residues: CASSYKGDQPQHF. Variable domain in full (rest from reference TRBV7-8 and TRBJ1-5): GAGVSQSPRYKVAKRGQDVALRCDPISGHVSLFWYQQALGQGPEFLTYFQNEAQLDKSGLPSDRFFAERPEGSVSTLKIQRTQQEDSAVYLCASSYKGDQPQHFGDGTRLSIL.

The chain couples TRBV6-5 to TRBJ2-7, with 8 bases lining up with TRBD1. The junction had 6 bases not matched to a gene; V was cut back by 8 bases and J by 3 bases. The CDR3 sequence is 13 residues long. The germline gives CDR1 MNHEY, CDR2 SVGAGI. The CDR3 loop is CASWTGSIYEQYF. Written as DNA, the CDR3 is TGTGCCAGCTGGACAGGGAGTATCTACGAGCAGTACTTC.

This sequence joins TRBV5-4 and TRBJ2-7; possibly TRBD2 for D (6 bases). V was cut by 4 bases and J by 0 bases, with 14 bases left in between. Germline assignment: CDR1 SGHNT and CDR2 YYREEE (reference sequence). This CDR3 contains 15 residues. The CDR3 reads CASSPGSSFSYEQYF. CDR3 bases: TGTGCCAGCAGCCCCGGGAGCAGCTTCTCCTACGAGCAGTACTTC. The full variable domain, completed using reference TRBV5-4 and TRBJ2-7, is ETGVTQSPTHLIKTRGQQVTLRCSSQSGHNTVSWYQQALGQGPQFIFQYYREEENGRGNFPPRFSGLQFPNYSSELNVNALELDDSALYLCASSPGSSFSYEQYFGPGTRLTVT.

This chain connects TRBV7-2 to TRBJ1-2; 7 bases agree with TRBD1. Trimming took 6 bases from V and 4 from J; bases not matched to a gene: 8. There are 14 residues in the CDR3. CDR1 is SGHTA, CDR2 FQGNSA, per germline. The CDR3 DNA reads TGTGCCAGCAGAGGACAGGAGGGAATCTATGGCTACACCTTC. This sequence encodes CASRGQEGIYGYTF. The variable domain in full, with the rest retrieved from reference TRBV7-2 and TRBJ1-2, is GAGVSQSPSNKVTEKGKDVELRCDPISGHTALYWYRQSLGQGLEFLIYFQGNSAPDKSGLPSDRFSAERTGGSVSTLTIQRTQQEDSAVYLCASRGQEGIYGYTFGSGTRLTVV.

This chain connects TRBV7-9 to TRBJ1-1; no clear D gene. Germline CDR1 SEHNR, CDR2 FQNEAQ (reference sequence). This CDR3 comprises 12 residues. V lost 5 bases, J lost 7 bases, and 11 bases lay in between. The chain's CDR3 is CASSMRDSEAFF. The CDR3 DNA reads TGTGCCAGCAGCATGCGGGATAGTGAAGCTTTCTTT.

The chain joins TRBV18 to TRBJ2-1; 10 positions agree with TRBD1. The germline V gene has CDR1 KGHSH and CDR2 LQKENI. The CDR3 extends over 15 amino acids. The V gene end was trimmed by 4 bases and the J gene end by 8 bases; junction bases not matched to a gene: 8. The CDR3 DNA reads TGTGCCAGCTCACGACCTCGACAGGGGGCTGATGAGCAGTTCTTC. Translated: CASSRPRQGADEQFF.

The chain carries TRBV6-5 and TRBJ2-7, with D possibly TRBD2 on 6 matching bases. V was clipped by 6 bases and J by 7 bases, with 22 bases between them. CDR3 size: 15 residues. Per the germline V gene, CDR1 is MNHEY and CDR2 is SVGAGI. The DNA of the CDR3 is TGTGCCAGCAGACTCCGGGCGGACTACCTCGGGGAGCAGTACTTC. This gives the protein CASRLRADYLGEQYF.

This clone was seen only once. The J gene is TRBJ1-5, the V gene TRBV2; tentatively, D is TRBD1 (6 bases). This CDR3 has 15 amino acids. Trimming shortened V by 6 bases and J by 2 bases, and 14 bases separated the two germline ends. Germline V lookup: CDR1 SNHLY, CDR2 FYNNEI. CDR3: CASSAGARGNQPQHF. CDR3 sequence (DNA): TGTGCCAGCAGCGCAGGGGCGCGGGGCAATCAGCCCCAGCATTTT.

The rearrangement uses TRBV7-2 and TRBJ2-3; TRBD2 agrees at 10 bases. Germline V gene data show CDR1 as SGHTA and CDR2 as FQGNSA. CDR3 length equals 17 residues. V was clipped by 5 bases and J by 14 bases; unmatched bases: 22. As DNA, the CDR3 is TGTGCCAGCAGCCCTGGGTCTAGCGGGGGCTCACCATATATGTCGTATTTT. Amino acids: CASSPGSSGGSPYMSYF.

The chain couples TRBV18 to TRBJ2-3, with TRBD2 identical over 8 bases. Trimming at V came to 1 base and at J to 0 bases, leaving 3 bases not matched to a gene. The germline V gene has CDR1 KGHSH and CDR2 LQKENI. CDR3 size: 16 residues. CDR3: CASSPRQRGSTDTQYF. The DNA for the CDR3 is TGTGCCAGCTCACCACGCCAGCGGGGGAGCACAGATACGCAGTATTTT.

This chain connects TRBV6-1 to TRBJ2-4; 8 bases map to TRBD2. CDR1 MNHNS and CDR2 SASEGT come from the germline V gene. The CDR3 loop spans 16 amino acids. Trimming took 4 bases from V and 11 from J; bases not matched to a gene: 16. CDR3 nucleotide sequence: TGTGCCAGCAGTGTAGCAGCGGGAGCGGGAACCTTCCTTCAGTACTTC. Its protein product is CASSVAAGAGTFLQYF.

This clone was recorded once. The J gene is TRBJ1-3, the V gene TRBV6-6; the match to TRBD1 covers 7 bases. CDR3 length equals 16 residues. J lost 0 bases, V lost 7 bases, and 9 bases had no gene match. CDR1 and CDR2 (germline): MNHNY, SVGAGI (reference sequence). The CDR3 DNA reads TGTGCCAGCACCAGAACAGGGGCCTTCTCTGGAAACACCATATATTTT. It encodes CASTRTGAFSGNTIYF.